This T cell receptor (beta chain) was found in a study of cytomegalovirus exposure and HLA in healthy donors. Study in general: Unique TCRs numbering about 85 million, obtained from HLA-typed donors, made up an early data release. Notes on the study in general: Reported findings show TCR beta sequences accurately forecast HLA-A and HLA-B alleles in most subjects. Using the classifier, cytomegalovirus status was reportedly diagnosed with high specificity and sensitivity.

The count of this clone is one. Its antigen is not known. With 60 Vbeta and 13 Jbeta primers, the PCR was carried out. The protocol was immunoSEQ multiplex PCR, while the TCRdb copy is restricted to in-frame clones and leaves out a portion. The sample has more than 150,000 clones, about 82% seen once. Sampled while nominally healthy, donors likely had unrecorded immune exposures. V dropped 3 bases and J dropped 2; count of bases not matched to a gene: 6. Germline V gene data show CDR1 as LGHNA and CDR2 as YSLEER. This CDR3 has 15 residues. The chain employs TRBV4-3 and TRBJ2-7, with 8 bases lining up with TRBD1. Sequencing was carried out using PBMCs. This clonotype was obtained from a woman aged 30 to 39 in good health and CMV-seronegative. DNA for the CDR3: TGCGCCAGCAGCCAGGCCGGGACAGGTACCTACGAGCAGTACTTC. Translating gives CASSQAGTGTYEQYF.